A selection of T cell receptor beta chains follows, all from one sample in a study of T cells in localized non-small cell lung cancer. Generated by immunoSEQ multiplex PCR, the TCRdb table keeps only in-frame clones and is missing some. This table has approximately 65,000 clones, 81% appearing once. The sample in question was PBMCs, obtained before any cancer treatment. These receptors were collected from a man aged 35-69 years with stage II lung adenocarcinoma. CDR3s include the opening cysteine and the closing phenylalanine or tryptophan. D genes are given only for firm matches. Clone sizes are given selectively: once, few, many, or a class where the clone is expanded.

j_gene	d_gene	len	v_gene	abundance	CDR3aa	CDR3nt
TRBJ1-1	TRBD1	14	TRBV11-2	.	CASSLATGVTEAFF	TGTGCCAGCAGCTTAGCGACAGGGGTCACTGAAGCTTTCTTT
TRBJ2-2	.	16	TRBV4-1	.	CASSQANMGFTGELFF	TGCGCCAGCAGCCAAGCCAATATGGGATTCACCGGGGAGCTGTTTTTT
TRBJ2-1	.	14	TRBV4-1	.	CASSQGWASHEQFF	TGCGCCAGCAGCCAAGGTTGGGCTAGCCATGAGCAGTTCTTC
TRBJ1-2	.	15	TRBV25-1	few	CASSDFRGANYGYTF	TGTGCCAGCAGTGACTTCAGGGGAGCTAACTATGGCTACACCTTC
TRBJ2-3	.	12	TRBV7-9	.	CASSRGDDTQYF	TGTGCCAGCAGCCGGGGCGACGATACGCAGTATTTT
TRBJ1-2	.	14	TRBV11-2	once	CASSPGPPGDGYTF	TGTGCCAGCAGCCCGGGCCCCCCGGGAGATGGCTACACCTTC
TRBJ1-1	.	15	TRBV25-1	.	CASSLDDRTGTEAFF	TGTGCCAGCAGTCTAGACGACAGGACGGGAACTGAAGCTTTCTTT
TRBJ1-1	TRBD1	13	TRBV19	few	CASSYRGNTEAFF	TGTGCCAGTAGTTACAGGGGAAACACTGAAGCTTTCTTT
TRBJ2-7	TRBD2	14	TRBV7-2	.	CASSLSPGTSGQYF	TGTGCCAGCAGCTTATCCCCCGGGACTAGCGGGCAGTACTTC
TRBJ2-7	.	13	TRBV5-1	.	CASSLGRNYEQYF	TGCGCCAGCAGCTTAGGCAGGAACTACGAGCAGTACTTC
TRBJ1-1	TRBD1	14	TRBV18	.	CASSPNRGDTEAFF	TGTGCCAGCTCACCGAACAGGGGAGACACTGAAGCTTTCTTT
TRBJ1-1	TRBD1	15	TRBV7-3	.	CASSSEGAGNTEAFF	TGTGCCAGCAGCTCCGAGGGGGCAGGGAACACTGAAGCTTTCTTT
TRBJ2-7	.	13	TRBV7-9	.	CASSLSQGYEQYF	TGTGCCAGCAGCTTATCACAGGGATACGAGCAGTACTTC
TRBJ2-5	.	14	TRBV19	.	CASSIESNQETQYF	TGTGCCAGTAGTATAGAGAGTAACCAAGAGACCCAGTACTTC
TRBJ1-2	TRBD1	14	TRBV29-1	once	CSVDVNRGHAGYTF	TGCAGCGTTGATGTCAACAGGGGGCACGCTGGCTACACCTTC
TRBJ1-2	TRBD1	18	TRBV9	.	CASSVAAFRDRDDYGYTF	TGTGCCAGCAGCGTAGCCGCTTTCAGGGACAGGGATGACTATGGCTACACCTTC
TRBJ2-1	TRBD2	13	TRBV14	.	CASWGLAGEGKFF	TGTGCCAGCTGGGGACTAGCGGGAGAAGGGAAGTTCTTC